The sequence of this T cell receptor (beta chain) was determined in a study of T cell repertoires in breast cancer. Germline CDR1 and CDR2: DFQATT and SNEGSKA (reference sequence). V was clipped by 4 bases and J by 4 bases; unmatched bases: 7. The CDR3 spans 13 residues. A second nested PCR with blocking oligonucleotides suppressed unpaired genes. TCRdb redid the calling of the emulsion pairing reads with MiXCR, one entry per CDR3 protein. Found here are around 43,000 distinct CDR3 sequences, 45% of them singletons; the top ten hold 60% to 75%. Paired alpha-beta TCRs of CD8+ T cells were analyzed by expanded emulsion RT-PCR. Study observations and caveats: Partial tumor sampling and removing singletons may have missed real antitumor TCRs.

Concerning this clonotype: No antigen is known for it.

The rearrangement uses TRBV20-1 and TRBJ2-7, with 7 nucleotides matching TRBD1. The specimen sequenced was CD8+ T cells. The receptor was derived from a pool of human donors with breast cancer or a healthy control (not recorded which). The CDR3 coding sequence is TGCAGTGCTACCCTAACAGGGGAGTACGAGCAGTACTTC. Its translation is CSATLTGEYEQYF.